Detailed here is one T cell receptor beta chain. Between the trimmed V and J ends, which lost 0 bases and 8 bases, there was a span of 10 bases. Per germline, CDR1 ENHRY and CDR2 SYGVKD. The CDR3 covers 14 residues. These data are taken from a study of Graves' ophthalmopathy and Graves' hyperthyroidism. RNA transcripts were the source from which TCR beta CDR3 regions were amplified. Following a first-round RT-PCR that used HTBI primers, a second-round multiplex PCR was carried out. MiXCR, applied by TCRdb to the multiplex PCR reads, yields one record per CDR3 protein. The repertoire consists of 740,000 or so distinct CDR3 sequences, with 40% occurring once and the leading ten covering about 40%. Moderate-to-severe activity, CAS ≥3, NOSPECS ≥4 and a duration under 3 months were seen in donors with ophthalmopathy. Fresh peripheral blood, around 9.3 ml, was the PBMC source.

The sample consisted of peripheral blood. The receptor was derived from an adult man with Graves' ophthalmopathy. The chain employs TRBV10-3 and TRBJ1-4, with a weak D call TRBD1 (6 bases). Here the CDR3 reads CAISESGGGEKLFF. The CDR3 bases are TGTGCCATCAGTGAGTCAGGGGGAGGCGAAAAACTGTTTTTT.